Listed below are T cell receptor beta chains from one sample, sequenced in a study of identical twins. TCRdb used MiXCR to reprocess the 5' RACE reads, holding one entry per CDR3 protein. Found here are 600,000 to 700,000 distinct CDR3 sequences, around 21% of them singletons; the top ten hold around 4.4%. The same specimen was also included in a second study, on T cells expressing NK-cell markers.

The sequenced sample was PBMCs. The receptors here all came from a woman in her late teens or twenties in good health. Both conserved end residues are part of each CDR3. A D gene is named only where the DNA matches it firmly. The size field is filled for only some rows; it gives once, few, many or a size class.

TRBJ2-4 TRBV5-1 TRBD1 - CASSLGTGVVAKNIQYF TGCGCCAGCAGCCTCGGGACAGGCGTTGTAGCCAAAAACATTCAGTACTTC
TRBJ2-2 TRBV2 - - CARQGVNTGELFF TGTGCCAGACAGGGAGTAAACACCGGGGAGCTGTTTTTT
TRBJ2-1 TRBV7-8 - few CASSPPSPYEQFF TGTGCCAGCAGCCCCCCAAGCCCCTATGAGCAGTTCTTC
TRBJ2-6 TRBV20-1 - many CSAQGPGANVLTF TGCAGCGCGCAAGGTCCCGGGGCCAACGTCCTGACTTTC
TRBJ1-5 TRBV20-1 TRBD1 few CSARSDRDNQPQHF TGCAGTGCTAGATCGGACAGGGACAATCAGCCCCAGCATTTT
TRBJ2-1 TRBV6-1 - - CASSEAWRTEDNEQFF TGTGCCAGCAGTGAAGCGTGGAGGACAGAAGACAATGAGCAGTTCTTC
TRBJ2-3 TRBV6-5 - - CASSYYPPFRGYTDTQYF TGTGCCAGCAGTTACTACCCCCCGTTCAGGGGTTACACAGATACGCAGTATTTT
TRBJ2-2 TRBV9 - - CASSVAGAGRTGELFF TGTGCCAGCAGCGTAGCTGGGGCAGGGCGGACCGGGGAGCTGTTTTTT
TRBJ2-7 TRBV5-1 - few CASSRGSIGGRDYEQYF TGCGCCAGCAGCCGTGGTTCTATAGGGGGGAGAGACTACGAGCAGTACTTC
TRBJ2-1 TRBV5-5 - many CASSARGANEQFF TGTGCCAGCAGCGCCCGGGGAGCTAATGAGCAGTTCTTC
TRBJ2-3 TRBV10-1 - - CASSPNSALVDTQYF TGCGCCAGCAGTCCAAACAGCGCGTTGGTTGATACGCAGTATTTT
TRBJ2-1 TRBV7-2 - - CASSFSTYKLNEQFF TGTGCCAGCAGCTTCTCTACCTATAAACTCAATGAGCAGTTCTTC
TRBJ2-1 TRBV12-5 TRBD2 - CASGLAGETEQFF TGTGCTAGTGGTCTAGCGGGGGAGACAGAGCAGTTCTTC
TRBJ1-1 TRBV27 - - CASSLRDLGAEAFF TGTGCCAGCAGTTTAAGGGACCTTGGCGCTGAAGCTTTCTTT
TRBJ1-5 TRBV5-1 - many CASSLGQPNQPQHF TGCGCCAGCAGCTTGGGGCAGCCAAATCAGCCCCAGCATTTT
TRBJ2-7 TRBV20-1 TRBD1 - CSAFRTGSHEQYF TGCAGTGCTTTTCGGACAGGGAGCCACGAGCAGTACTTC
TRBJ2-7 TRBV6-1 - - CASRNAPGQHSYEQYF TGTGCCAGCAGGAACGCTCCCGGACAGCACTCCTACGAGCAGTACTTC
TRBJ2-7 TRBV6-1 TRBD1 - CASTRGQGLRPSSYEQYF TGTGCCAGCACCCGGGGACAGGGCCTTCGGCCCAGCTCCTACGAGCAGTACTTC
TRBJ2-2 TRBV29-1 - few CSVRTTNTGELFF TGCAGCGTAAGGACTACGAACACCGGGGAGCTGTTTTTT
TRBJ2-1 TRBV5-5 - - CASSWGRGPYNEQFF TGTGCCAGCAGCTGGGGCAGGGGACCTTACAATGAGCAGTTCTTC
TRBJ2-7 TRBV29-1 - few CSVLEGGYEQYF TGCAGCGTTTTGGAGGGGGGCTACGAGCAGTACTTC
TRBJ2-3 TRBV15 - - CATSSRRFRATDTQYF TGTGCCACCAGCAGCCGACGGTTTAGGGCCACAGATACGCAGTATTTT
TRBJ1-4 TRBV20-1 - few CSAPGRDEKLFF TGCAGTGCTCCAGGGAGAGATGAAAAACTGTTTTTT
TRBJ2-7 TRBV18 - many CASSPTDYEQYF TGTGCCAGCTCACCCACAGACTACGAGCAGTACTTC
TRBJ2-3 TRBV7-9 TRBD1 - CASSSIGTADTQYF TGTGCCAGCAGCTCAATCGGGACAGCAGATACGCAGTATTTT
TRBJ2-2 TRBV13 - few CASVRQTSTGELFF TGTGCCAGCGTTCGACAGACCTCCACCGGGGAGCTGTTTTTT
TRBJ2-7 TRBV6-1 TRBD1 - CASSEIGTGTYEQYF TGTGCCAGCAGTGAAATCGGGACAGGGACCTACGAGCAGTACTTC
TRBJ2-1 TRBV29-1 - - CSVEGHASSYNEQFF TGCAGCGTTGAGGGACACGCGAGCTCCTACAATGAGCAGTTCTTC
TRBJ2-1 TRBV27 TRBD2 few CASKGSGGYNEQFF TGTGCCAGCAAGGGTAGCGGGGGCTACAATGAGCAGTTCTTC
TRBJ2-7 TRBV5-1 TRBD1 many CASSVRQGTYEQYF TGCGCCAGCAGCGTTCGACAGGGAACCTACGAGCAGTACTTC
TRBJ2-5 TRBV6-2/TRBV6-3 TRBD1 - CASSLGQGLSETQYF TGTGCCAGCAGCCTCGGACAGGGGCTTTCAGAGACCCAGTACTTC
TRBJ1-5 TRBV6-6 - - CASSYVGGQPQHF TGTGCCAGCAGTTACGTTGGGGGACAGCCCCAGCATTTT
TRBJ2-1 TRBV20-1 - few CSARDFMAGPLGNEQFF TGCAGTGCTAGAGATTTCATGGCGGGGCCCCTGGGGAATGAGCAGTTCTTC
TRBJ2-3 TRBV7-9 - - CASSFKGSGTDTQYF TGTGCCAGCAGCTTTAAGGGGTCGGGCACAGATACGCAGTATTTT
TRBJ2-2 TRBV5-1 - few CASSQFFGQTSNTGELFF TGCGCCAGCAGCCAGTTTTTTGGACAGACCTCGAACACCGGGGAGCTGTTTTTT
TRBJ2-5 TRBV4-2 TRBD2 - CASSQDPGGGGKETQYF TGTGCCAGCAGCCAAGATCCTGGCGGGGGGGGGAAAGAGACCCAGTACTTC
TRBJ2-6 TRBV9 - - CASSVEGWGGGANVLTF TGTGCCAGCAGCGTAGAAGGATGGGGTGGAGGGGCCAACGTCCTGACTTTC
TRBJ2-7 TRBV5-1 - - CASSLPPNEQYF TGCGCCAGCAGCTTGCCTCCGAACGAGCAGTACTTC
TRBJ2-2 TRBV10-3 - - CAVPGEGAGELFF TGTGCCGTCCCGGGTGAGGGGGCCGGGGAGCTGTTTTTT
TRBJ2-1 TRBV7-8 TRBD1 - CATSIWTGARNEQFF TGTGCCACCTCTATTTGGACAGGGGCTAGGAATGAGCAGTTCTTC
TRBJ2-3 TRBV20-1 - few CSAPPQAGDTQYF TGCAGTGCTCCTCCACAAGCCGGAGATACGCAGTATTTT
TRBJ2-1 TRBV7-2 TRBD2 - CASSLAETSGRNEQFF TGTGCCAGCAGCTTAGCAGAGACTAGCGGGCGAAATGAGCAGTTCTTC
TRBJ2-1 TRBV5-1 TRBD1 - CASSSAQGAYNEQFF TGCGCCAGCAGCTCCGCCCAGGGGGCCTACAATGAGCAGTTCTTC
TRBJ2-2 TRBV29-1 TRBD2 - CSVWTSRDTGELFF TGCAGCGTTTGGACTAGTAGGGACACCGGGGAGCTGTTTTTT
TRBJ2-5 TRBV4-3 TRBD2 many CASSQEAGSGRKTQYF TGCGCCAGCAGCCAAGAGGCGGGTAGCGGGAGAAAGACCCAGTACTTC
TRBJ2-5 TRBV27 - - CASSPVPYGGDQETQYF TGTGCCAGCAGTCCCGTCCCTTATGGCGGGGACCAAGAGACCCAGTACTTC
TRBJ2-3 TRBV20-1 TRBD2 - CSARKRGVDTQYF TGCAGTGCTAGAAAGCGGGGTGTAGATACGCAGTATTTT
TRBJ2-5 TRBV5-1 - few CASSLAMGDEGKWSAQETQYF TGCGCCAGCAGCTTGGCCATGGGGGACGAGGGAAAGTGGAGCGCCCAAGAGACCCAGTACTTC
TRBJ2-1 TRBV3-1 - few CASSPGPLGGRNEQFF TGTGCCAGCAGCCCTGGGCCGTTGGGGGGCCGGAATGAGCAGTTCTTC
TRBJ2-5 TRBV5-1 - - CASSWRTQETQYF TGCGCCAGCAGCTGGAGGACCCAGGAGACCCAGTACTTC
TRBJ1-5 TRBV18 - - CASSGGPPRVQPQHF TGTGCCAGCTCAGGGGGACCCCCTAGGGTACAGCCCCAGCATTTT